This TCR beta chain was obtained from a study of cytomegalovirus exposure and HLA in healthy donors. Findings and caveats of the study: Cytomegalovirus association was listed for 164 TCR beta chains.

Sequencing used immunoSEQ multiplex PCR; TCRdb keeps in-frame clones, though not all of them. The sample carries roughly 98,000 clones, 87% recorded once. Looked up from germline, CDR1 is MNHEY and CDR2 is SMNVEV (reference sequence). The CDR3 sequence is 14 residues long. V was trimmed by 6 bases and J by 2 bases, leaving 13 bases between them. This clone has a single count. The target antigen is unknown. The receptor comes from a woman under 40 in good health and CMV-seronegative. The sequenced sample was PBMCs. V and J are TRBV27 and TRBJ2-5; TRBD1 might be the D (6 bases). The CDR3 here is CASSITGSQETQYF. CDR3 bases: TGTGCCAGCAGCATAACAGGGAGTCAAGAGACCCAGTACTTC.